This T cell receptor (beta chain) was sequenced in a study of cytomegalovirus exposure and HLA in healthy donors. Trimming removed 1 base from V and 5 bases from J; junction bases left unmatched: 11. Germline assignment: CDR1 MGHRA and CDR2 YSYEKL. The CDR3 is made up of 16 amino acids. The PCR was carried out with 60 Vbeta primers and 13 Jbeta primers. Sequencing used immunoSEQ multiplex PCR; TCRdb keeps in-frame clones, though not all of them. The sample holds around 91,000 clones; 55% to 75% are singletons and the top ten take approximately 3%. Donors showed nominal health when sampled, although they likely had unrecorded immune exposures.

The material sequenced was PBMCs. The TCR sequence derives from a man between 60 and 75 years old in good health and CMV-seronegative. The chain joins TRBV4-1 to TRBJ2-7; 7 nucleotides align to TRBD1. CDR3 residues: CASSQVWPAGGNEQYF. The CDR3 bases are TGCGCCAGCAGCCAAGTTTGGCCGGCAGGGGGTAACGAGCAGTACTTC.